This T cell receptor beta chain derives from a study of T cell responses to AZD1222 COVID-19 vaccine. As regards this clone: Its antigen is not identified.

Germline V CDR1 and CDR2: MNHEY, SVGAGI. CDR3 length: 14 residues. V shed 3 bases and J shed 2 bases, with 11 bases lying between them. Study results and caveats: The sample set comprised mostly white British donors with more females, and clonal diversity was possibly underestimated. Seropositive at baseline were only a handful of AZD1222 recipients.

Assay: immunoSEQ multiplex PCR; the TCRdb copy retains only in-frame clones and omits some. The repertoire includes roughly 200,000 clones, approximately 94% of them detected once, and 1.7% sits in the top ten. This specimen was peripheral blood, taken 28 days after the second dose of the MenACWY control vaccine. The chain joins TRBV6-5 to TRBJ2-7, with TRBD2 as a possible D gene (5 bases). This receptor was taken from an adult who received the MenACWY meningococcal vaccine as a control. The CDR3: CASSYTGLAYEQYF. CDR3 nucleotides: TGTGCCAGCAGTTATACCGGACTGGCCTACGAGCAGTACTTC.